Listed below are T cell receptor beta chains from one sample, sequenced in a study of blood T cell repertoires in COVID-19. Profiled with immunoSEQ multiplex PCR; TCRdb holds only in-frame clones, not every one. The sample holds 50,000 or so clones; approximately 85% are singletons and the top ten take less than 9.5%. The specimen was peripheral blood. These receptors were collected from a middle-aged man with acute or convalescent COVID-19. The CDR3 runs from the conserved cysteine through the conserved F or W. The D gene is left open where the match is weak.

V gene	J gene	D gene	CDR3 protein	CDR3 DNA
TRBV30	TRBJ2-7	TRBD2	CALSGGAEQYF	TGTGCCTTATCGGGGGGGGCCGAGCAGTACTTC
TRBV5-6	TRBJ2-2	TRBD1	CASSLLSYQGASGELFF	TGTGCCAGCAGCTTACTATCATACCAGGGGGCCTCGGGGGAGCTGTTTTTT
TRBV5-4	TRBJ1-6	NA	CASSFRENNSPLHF	TGTGCCAGCAGCTTTCGGGAGAATAATTCACCCCTCCACTTT
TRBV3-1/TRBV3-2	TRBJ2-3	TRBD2	CASSRKSGLAATDTQYF	TGTGCCAGCAGCCGGAAAAGCGGACTAGCGGCCACAGATACGCAGTATTTT
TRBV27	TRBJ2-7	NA	CASSLSMSGLSYEQYF	TGTGCCAGCAGTTTATCAATGAGTGGTCTCTCCTACGAGCAGTACTTC
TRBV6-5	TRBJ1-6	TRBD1	CASSTLGTGTLPLHF	TGTGCCAGCAGTACCCTAGGGACAGGGACGTTACCCCTCCACTTT
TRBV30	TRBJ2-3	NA	CAWSPRVSTDTQYF	TGTGCCTGGAGTCCCCGAGTCAGCACAGATACGCAGTATTTT
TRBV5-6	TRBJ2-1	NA	CASYPDSIGWDEQFF	TGTGCCAGCTACCCGGACAGTATCGGCTGGGATGAGCAGTTCTTC
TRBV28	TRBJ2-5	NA	CASSSRAGAVETQYF	TGTGCCAGCAGTTCCAGGGCGGGGGCAGTGGAGACCCAGTACTTC
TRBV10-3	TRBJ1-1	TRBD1	CAIGDSQRGNTEAFF	TGTGCCATCGGGGACAGCCAAAGGGGGAACACTGAAGCTTTCTTT